This T cell receptor beta chain was recovered during a study of T cells in Graves' hyperthyroidism and ophthalmopathy. Trimming cost V 4 bases and J 3 bases, with 15 bases left between them. From germline, CDR1 is MNHEY and CDR2 SMNVEV (reference sequence). CDR3 length: 15 amino acids. Among ophthalmopathy patients, the Clinical Activity Score reached at least 3, the NOSPECS grade reached at least 4, and duration remained under 3 months. Patients showing uncontrolled infection, other autoimmune disease, pregnancy or lactation were ineligible. As to this clonotype: No antigen is known for it.

Researchers took RNA transcripts and amplified the TCR beta CDR3 regions from them. HTBI primers drove first-round RT-PCR of the TCR CDR3. MiXCR was run by TCRdb on the multiplex PCR reads, yielding one entry per CDR3 protein. The sample has 450,000 to 650,000 distinct CDR3 sequences, 14% seen once; the top ten hold about 6.6%. Regarding the study as a whole: Most clonotypes that expanded in the thyroid above 0.001 also showed up in blood. A 13 V-J signature model discriminated ophthalmopathy versus stable hyperthyroidism.

The source of this sequence is a woman aged 18 to 35 with Graves' ophthalmopathy. Input material: blood. The chain recombines TRBV27 with TRBJ1-1; D uncertain. The CDR3, as DNA: TGTGCCAGCAGTTCCGCTCTATCGTTTGACACTGAAGCTTTCTTT. Protein sequence: CASSSALSFDTEAFF.